A selection of T cell receptor beta chains follows, all from one sample in a study of T cell responses to AZD1222 COVID-19 vaccine. Here immunoSEQ multiplex PCR was the method, and the copy in TCRdb shows in-frame clones only, minus some. Of 95,000 to 110,000 clones listed, 90% are singletons. The sample was peripheral blood, taken on day 0 of AZD1222 vaccination. These receptors were obtained from an adult in good health. Both conserved end residues are part of each CDR3. D genes are given only for firm matches. A clone size is listed for some rows: how often the clone was seen (once, few, many), or a class if it is expanded.

V,D,size,J,DNA,CDR3
TRBV19,TRBD2,NA,TRBJ2-5,TGTGCCAGTAGTACCCCGGGACTAGCGATGCAAGAGACCCAGTACTTC,CASSTPGLAMQETQYF
TRBV29-1,NA,NA,TRBJ1-2,TGCAGCGTTGAAGACGGCCAGATATATGGCTACACCTTC,CSVEDGQIYGYTF
TRBV23-1,NA,few,TRBJ1-6,TGCGTTTACAGGAATCGGGATTCACCCCTCCACTTT,CVYRNRDSPLHF
TRBV27,NA,NA,TRBJ2-2,TGTGCCAGCACCCGTTGGGGTACCGGGGAGCTGTTTTTT,CASTRWGTGELFF
TRBV11-3,TRBD1,NA,TRBJ2-2,TGTGCCAGCAGCAGCCGGGACAGAGGCACCGGGGAGCTGTTTTTT,CASSSRDRGTGELFF
TRBV9,NA,NA,TRBJ1-2,TGTGCCAGCAGCGTAGCAGGGGTTGCAAACTATGGCTACACCTTC,CASSVAGVANYGYTF
TRBV5-4,NA,NA,TRBJ1-2,TGTGCCAGCAGCTTGGGCGCGTCACTCGTCTATGGCTACACCTTC,CASSLGASLVYGYTF
TRBV7-2,NA,NA,TRBJ1-1,TGTGCCAGCAGCCCCCCAGGGTGGGGCACTGAAGCTTTCTTT,CASSPPGWGTEAFF
TRBV4-1,NA,NA,TRBJ1-2,TGCGCCAGCAGCCAAGTTACAGGCAACTATGGCTACACCTTC,CASSQVTGNYGYTF
TRBV11-2,NA,NA,TRBJ1-1,TGTGCCAGCAGCTGGCAGGGCGCTGAAGCTTTCTTT,CASSWQGAEAFF
TRBV2,NA,NA,TRBJ1-4,TGTGCCAGCATAGCAACTAATGAAAAACTGTTTTTT,CASIATNEKLFF
TRBV7-9,NA,NA,TRBJ1-2,TGTGCCAGCGGAGGGGAAGGGCAGGGCAACTATGGCTACACCTTC,CASGGEGQGNYGYTF
TRBV27,TRBD1,NA,TRBJ1-2,TGTGCCAGCAGTTTACTGGGACAGGGTCACGGCTACACCTTC,CASSLLGQGHGYTF
TRBV6-5,TRBD1,few,TRBJ1-1,TGTGCCGTTCACAGGGGGGAGCTAATGAACACTGAAGCTTTCTTT,CAVHRGELMNTEAFF
TRBV29-1,NA,NA,TRBJ1-2,TGCAGCGCTCTCCCGGGGGGGAACTATAACTATGGCTACACCTTC,CSALPGGNYNYGYTF
TRBV15,TRBD1,NA,TRBJ1-2,TGTGCCACCAGCAGACCCCAAGGACAGGGAGGGGGCTACACCTTC,CATSRPQGQGGGYTF
TRBV7-2,NA,NA,TRBJ1-6,TGTGCCAGCAGCCCCGTGGGAGGGAACCGACAGCCCCTCCACTTT,CASSPVGGNRQPLHF
TRBV28,TRBD2,NA,TRBJ2-7,TGTGCCAGCCTCCCGAGAGCGGGAGGAATAGGCGAGCAGTACTTC,CASLPRAGGIGEQYF
TRBV5-5,NA,NA,TRBJ1-5,TGTGCCAGCACTGCTGGCAGCAATCAGCCCCAGCATTTT,CASTAGSNQPQHF
TRBV6-5,NA,NA,TRBJ1-1,TGTGCCAGCAGGGAGGCAGGGGTTACTGAAGCTTTCTTT,CASREAGVTEAFF
TRBV7-9,NA,once,TRBJ2-5,TGTGCCAGCAGCTTAACAGAGACCATGTTGGCCCAGTACTTC,CASSLTETMLAQYF
TRBV12-3/TRBV12-4,NA,NA,TRBJ2-5,TGTGCCAGCAGTTTAGGGGGTTGGGCCCAGTACTTC,CASSLGGWAQYF
TRBV9,NA,NA,TRBJ2-1,TGTGCCAGCAGCGTAGACGGGGGCTCCTACAATGAGCAGTTCTTC,CASSVDGGSYNEQFF
TRBV29-1,NA,NA,TRBJ2-1,TGCAGCGTTGAATGGGGGGTCGATGAGCAGTTCTTC,CSVEWGVDEQFF
TRBV5-1,NA,NA,TRBJ2-7,TGCGCCAGCAGCGATGGTGGGGGGCCTGACGAGCAGTACTTC,CASSDGGGPDEQYF
TRBV18,NA,NA,TRBJ2-7,TGTGCCAGCTCACCAACACGGGACTACGAGCAGTACTTC,CASSPTRDYEQYF
TRBV19,NA,NA,TRBJ2-1,TGTGCCAGTAGGGCGGGGACAGTAGGCTCCTACAATGAGCAGTTCTTC,CASRAGTVGSYNEQFF
TRBV27,NA,once,TRBJ2-7,TGTGCCAGCAGTTTATCAGGCAGCCCCTTTTACGAGCAGTACTTC,CASSLSGSPFYEQYF
TRBV5-1,NA,once,TRBJ1-1,TGCGCCAGCAGCTTCAGGGTAGGAAACACTGAAGCTTTCTTT,CASSFRVGNTEAFF
TRBV7-2,NA,NA,TRBJ2-1,TGTGCCAGCAGCTTAGACGCGGGTCCCTACAATGAGCAGTTCTTC,CASSLDAGPYNEQFF
TRBV10-3,NA,once,TRBJ2-7,TGTGCCATCAGTGACCAGCCCGGGGCCTACGAGCAGTACTTC,CAISDQPGAYEQYF
TRBV30,NA,NA,TRBJ1-2,TGTGCCTGGAGTCACAAGGGGGACTATGGCTACACCTTC,CAWSHKGDYGYTF
TRBV9,NA,NA,TRBJ1-4,TGTGCCAGCAGCCAAACCGCGGGAGGTAATGAAAAACTGTTTTTT,CASSQTAGGNEKLFF
TRBV5-4,NA,few,TRBJ2-5,TGTGCCAGCAGGTCAAAAAGCAGGGAGACCCAGTACTTC,CASRSKSRETQYF
TRBV15,NA,NA,TRBJ1-1,TGTGCCACCAGCAGAGATCTGGGGGGCAGGGACACTGAAGCTTTCTTT,CATSRDLGGRDTEAFF
TRBV9,NA,NA,TRBJ2-3,TGTGCCAGCAGCGTTCGAGGCGAAACCGACACAGATACGCAGTATTTT,CASSVRGETDTDTQYF
TRBV3-1/TRBV3-2,NA,NA,TRBJ2-7,TGTGCCAGCAGCCGGACGGCCTACGAGCAGTACTTC,CASSRTAYEQYF
TRBV7-2,TRBD2,NA,TRBJ2-5,TGTGCCAGCAGCTTATTCCTACTAGCGGGGGGGGACCAAGAGACCCAGTACTTC,CASSLFLLAGGDQETQYF
TRBV10-3,TRBD1,NA,TRBJ1-6,TGTGCCATCAGTGAGACACAGGGGATGGCCCTCCACTTT,CAISETQGMALHF
TRBV30,NA,once,TRBJ1-2,TGTGCCGCCGATCGGGTCCGTGGCTACACCTTC,CAADRVRGYTF
TRBV4-1,NA,NA,TRBJ2-1,TGCGCCAGCGCCGCGGGGTCGGGTGAGCAGTTCTTC,CASAAGSGEQFF
TRBV3-1/TRBV3-2,NA,NA,TRBJ1-5,TGTGCCAGCAGCCAAGGCAATTCTATCAGCCAGCCCCAGCATTTT,CASSQGNSISQPQHF
TRBV5-1,NA,NA,TRBJ1-4,TGCGCCAGCAGCTTGGTCGACGGTAATGAAAAACTGTTTTTT,CASSLVDGNEKLFF
TRBV27,NA,NA,TRBJ2-7,TGTGCCAGCAGTCACAAAGGCCCCACAGGGTGCGAGCAGTACTTC,CASSHKGPTGCEQYF
TRBV7-3,NA,NA,TRBJ1-2,TGTGCCAGCAGCGCAGAACCCCCCGGCGGAACCCTTGGGTATGGCTACACCTTC,CASSAEPPGGTLGYGYTF
TRBV5-1,TRBD1,NA,TRBJ1-2,TGCGCCAGCAGCTTGGACAGGGGGTCCTACTATGGCTACACCTTC,CASSLDRGSYYGYTF
TRBV6-2/TRBV6-3,NA,NA,TRBJ2-7,TGTGCCAGCAGTACGCCAACCCAAAATACCTTCTCCTACGAGCAGTACTTC,CASSTPTQNTFSYEQYF
TRBV2,NA,NA,TRBJ1-2,TGTGCCAGACAAAACAGGGATAACTATGGCTACACCTTC,CARQNRDNYGYTF
TRBV9,NA,NA,TRBJ2-5,TGTGCCAGCAGCGGGACACCGAAAGAGACCCAGTACTTC,CASSGTPKETQYF
TRBV7-9,NA,NA,TRBJ2-6,TGTGCCAGCAGCCCGGCCTCTTCCTCTGGGGCCAACGTCCTGACTTTC,CASSPASSSGANVLTF
TRBV30,NA,NA,TRBJ2-1,TGTGCCTGGGGGGCCCCCAACAATGAGCAGTTCTTC,CAWGAPNNEQFF
TRBV6-5,NA,NA,TRBJ2-6,TGTGCCACCCGGGGCTACTCTGGGGCCAACGTCCTGACTTTC,CATRGYSGANVLTF
TRBV29-1,NA,NA,TRBJ1-2,TGCAGCGTCGCCCGGGGGGATGGCTACACCTTC,CSVARGDGYTF
TRBV29-1,TRBD1,NA,TRBJ1-3,TGCAGCGTTGCCCGGGACAGGAACTCTGGAAACACCATATATTTT,CSVARDRNSGNTIYF